The present entry profiles one T cell receptor beta chain with its context. It lacks a known antigen. No base qualities exist here, and no much larger clone lies one base off it. Whole blood was collected in K2EDTA tubes by collaborating institutions according to the institutions' own protocols. For TCRbeta analysis, collaborators shipped samples in one of three forms: frozen whole blood, isolated PBMCs, or DNA extracted from either of those sample types. The source of the sample is a study of blood T cell repertoires in COVID-19 (dated by TCRdb to the early 2020s). About the study as a whole: Collaborator samples came from the United States, Italy and Spain and covered acute and convalescent phases of COVID-19. The material from the prospective study consisted of cDNA or gDNA derived from T cells, B-cell-depleted T cells, or PBMCs. Subjects who had been exposed to COVID-19, were actively infected with it, or had recovered from it provided the deeply sampled blood TCRbeta repertoires that made up the dataset. A freely available public database, intended as a resource for researchers studying the immune response to SARS-CoV-2, is where the repertoires were released. The samples were drawn from two sources: the first 160 participants of the ongoing ImmuneRACE study, and 1,200 or so subjects contributed by 6 global collaborators. Sample metadata almost always included a de-identified subject ID, COVID-19 status, age in years and sex. Where available, HLA class I and class II types were obtained from metadata supplied by the sample provider rather than from assay-based typing.

Overall results and qualifications from the work: The quantity of clinical and demographic metadata differed by source and by participant and was supplied without curation.

The immunoSEQ Assay, a bias-controlled multiplex PCR, was used to amplify TCRbeta CDR3 regions from genomic DNA. The study's processing was this. The number of nucleated cells in each sample was estimated by amplification of reference gene primers within the assay. Sequence reads were collapsed and filtered to measure the absolute abundance of every unique TCRbeta CDR3 rearrangement. Productive Simpson clonality was computed per sample as the square root of Simpson's diversity index over productive rearrangements. Sourced from immuneACCESS, this table was stored by TCRdb with only in-frame sequences that have V and J called. A share of the clones is absent; for the studies checked, an unresolved V gene accounts for under half, and the remainder has no known explanation. The V and J calls and clone size come from that table; D and trimming were worked out from the DNA. Here the sample has about 160,000 clones; around 87% occur a single time. Of the sample, around 6.5% falls within the top ten clones.

CDR1 and CDR2, looked up from the germline V gene (reference sequence), are LNHDA and SQIVND. The CDR3 runs 12 residues from the cysteine to the phenylalanine. This entry keeps only the CDR3 DNA: 36 bases, framed from base 1. Between the V and J ends, shortened by 6 bases and 6 bases respectively, the junction contains 10 bases. The chain was built from TRBV19 and TRBJ2-3, and the D gene may be TRBD1, 5 bases matching. Sequencing used peripheral blood. This clonotype was obtained from an elderly man with acute or convalescent COVID-19. The CDR3 protein sequence reads: CASRGQSDTQYF. The DNA reads as follows: TGTGCCAGTAGAGGACAAAGCGATACGCAGTATTTT.